This TCR beta chain emerged from a study of cytomegalovirus exposure and HLA in healthy donors (dated by TCRdb to 2016 to 2017). Notes on the research overall: An earlier analysis of more than 550 of the donors reported approximately 260 Gb of sequence data and 100 million to 120 million unique TCR beta sequences obtained from roughly 170 million T cells. An earlier analysis of 587 of the donors used high-throughput TCR beta sequencing to judge whether each TCR beta V gene segment behaved as functional or pseudogenic. A later analysis re-analyzed previously published TCR beta repertoires from 500 to 700 donors and added high-resolution HLA genotyping to study TCR occurrence patterns. Donor age, sex, ethnicity and CMV serostatus were compiled alongside the repertoire data. Typing coverage differed by locus: A, B, C, DRB1 and DQB1 were typed in roughly 620-640 donors, DQA1 in 522, DPA1 in 600 to 610, and DPB1 in around 440. To predict cytomegalovirus infection status, the study combined high-throughput TCR immunosequencing, statistical association of individual TCRs with disease status, and machine learning. Roughly 5 DR-DQ haplotypes were handled as single units for association and clustering, since linkage in the cohort was strong. Of the 350 to 400 genotyped donors, over 70% fell in the genetic ancestry cluster associated with self-reported Caucasian donors. Besides the first cohort of around 670 subjects, a separate validation cohort made up of 120 different subjects was used. Both class I and class II loci were covered by HLA typing, at four-digit resolution. Every discovery cohort repertoire had been produced on one sequencing platform. In a later genetic analysis, genome-wide SNP genotypes for about three fifths of the roughly 670 donors were used, and that subset was treated as a discovery cohort. The later analysis used no new phenotypic data to find candidate immune exposures, relying instead on TCR beta sequences and their occurrence across donors. Using immunosequencing, the study profiled T cell repertoires from around 670 subjects and related those repertoires to cytomegalovirus serostatus. On average, around 240,000 unique TCR beta nucleotide sequences were sequenced per donor among a few hundred genotyped donors of the cohort, with roughly a sixth of those sequences being non-productive. The aim of the study was to test whether cataloging public T cell receptors could identify signatures of past pathogen exposure. An early release that covered roughly 600 HLA-typed donors contained approximately 300 gigabases of sequencing data and approximately 85 million unique TCR sequences.

With regard to this clone: Its antigen is currently not known.

In total, around 600 healthy bone marrow donors made up the cohort. Cohort members were all nominally healthy when sampled, although unrecorded immune exposures were likely present. The donor was CMV seropositive and was included in the group of 270 or so seropositive cohort members. A peripheral blood sample was collected from each donor, and TCR beta sequencing was performed on peripheral blood mononuclear cells. Genomic DNA extraction from the blood cell samples was performed with the Qiagen DNeasy Blood Extraction Kit. The paper's findings and limits, for the study overall: Linkage disequilibrium might explain the correlated functional status among segregating V segments, but an unknown experimental factor could not be ruled out. According to a later genetic analysis, donors in an Asian-associated ancestry cluster had fewer N-insertions in productive TCRs than the roughly 670-donor mean. The presence/absence analyses assumed that sequencing depth was roughly uniform across donors, and that assumption may not be true. Most TCR sequences were observed very rarely across donors, whereas some public TCRs were present in many individuals. In the study, around 150 TCR beta chains were listed as associated with cytomegalovirus. When HLA alleles, especially DR and DQ, strongly co-occurred, TCR associations were difficult to assign to individual alleles. A group of highly shared sequence variants was considered likely to be a technical artifact of the sequencing pipeline. A further reported finding was that TCR beta sequences accurately predicted the HLA-A and HLA-B alleles for most subjects in the first cohort. A later analysis found that TCR association rates varied across HLA loci, with DRB1 alleles showing the most associated TCRs and HLA-C alleles the fewest. The earlier analysis of around 600 of the donors excluded approximately 15 rarely observed V segments, including chromosome 9 orphons, because counts were too low. According to a later analysis, parvovirus B19, influenza, CMV and Epstein-Barr virus appeared linked to several top co-occurrence clusters. Compared with equally common non-associated chains, HLA-associated TCR beta chains in a later analysis were more clonally expanded and had lower generation probabilities. This cohort had only TCR beta chains sequenced, and the lack of alpha or paired-chain data limited which features could be detected. CMV serostatus was the only immune exposure information available for the cohort. According to the authors, the approach could potentially be generalized to other disease states and immunological phenotypes. Most CMV-associated TCR beta chains appeared to be HLA-restricted in a later analysis, and the HLA associations seemed to be driven largely by CMV exposure. In a later genetic analysis, a missense DCLRE1C variant was associated with V-gene and J-gene trimming of TCR beta chains, and the association was replicated in an independent cohort. In a later analysis, 15,000 to 20,000 TCR beta sequences were associated with specific HLA alleles at a false discovery rate of 0.05. A few of the identified cytomegalovirus-associated TCR beta chains were confirmed in vitro to be specific for cytomegalovirus antigens. HLA typing was unavailable for some donors at each locus, so association tests used only the typed subset. The 87-base-pair reads could not distinguish some IMGT-functional V segments, including TRBV6-2 and TRBV6-3, so those segments were excluded. Cytomegalovirus status was reported to be diagnosed by the classifier with high specificity and sensitivity in both the original and validation cohorts. In an earlier analysis of 587 of the donors, most TCR beta V segments appeared in productive rearrangements about 87% or about 30% of the time, broadly matching IMGT annotations.

Library preparation used the immunoSEQ multiplex PCR assay. A mixture of 60 forward primers for TCR Vbeta segments and 13 reverse primers for TCR Jbeta segments was used in the multiplex PCR. The CDR3 region of rearranged TCR beta genes was amplified from genomic DNA by a multiplex PCR assay. On the Illumina HiSeq System, the amplified TCR beta libraries were sequenced as 87-base-pair reads. Per the source publication's procedure: In a later analysis, 80 million or so unique TCR beta chains were counted across the 690 or so repertoires, and approximately 9.9 million of these chains were shared by at least two donors. Raw reads were error-corrected and collapsed into unique sequences with a nearest-neighbor algorithm that merged closely related sequences to remove PCR and sequencing errors. To assign V, D and J gene segments, CDR3 sequences were aligned to IMGT reference sequences. For a sequence to be retained, at least a six-nucleotide match to both a V gene segment and a J gene segment was required. Rearrangements were classified as productive when the CDR3 lacked stop codons and remained in frame with V and J, and all other rearrangements were classified as non-productive. Following IMGT convention, CDR3 was defined as the stretch from the second conserved V-encoded cysteine to the conserved J-encoded phenylalanine. In an earlier analysis of more than 550 of the donors, sequences lacking an unambiguous match to a single V gene segment were excluded. In an earlier analysis of about 590 of the donors, a V segment was called functional when productive rearrangements were above 56.7%, and segregating when the standard deviation between donors exceeded 5%. A statistical classification framework was built for diagnosing cytomegalovirus status from the catalog of TCR beta chain sequences. A later analysis assigned V and J genes by comparing TCR nucleotide sequences with IMGT/GENE-DB human TR gene sequences. In a later analysis, CDR3 sequences and most-parsimonious VDJ recombination scenarios were assigned using the TCRdist pipeline. In a later analysis, each TCR beta chain was defined by its CDR3 amino acid sequence together with its V-gene family, and reads lacking a unique V-gene family were excluded. As a way to deal with suspected cross-contamination and a sequencing artifact, a later analysis dropped 450 to 700 nucleotide sequences that were highly shared and had low generation probability. In a later analysis, a clonal expansion index was calculated for each public chain from normalized within-repertoire ranks of inferred template counts. In a later analysis, generation probabilities were computed using a VDJ recombination model fitted to out-of-frame rearrangements, and the results were checked against IGoR. In a later analysis, TCR-TCR, TCR-HLA and TCR-CMV co-occurrence was scored with hypergeometric tests, and a repertoire-size bias correction was applied to TCR pairs. In a later analysis, false discovery rates were estimated by permuting HLA or CMV assignments 20 times. A later analysis grouped co-occurring TCRs with DBSCAN, adding TCRdist sequence similarity when clustering within HLA-allele-positive subsets. For co-occurrence clustering, repertoires with fewer than 30,000 or more than 120,000 public chains were excluded, along with four to six repertoires with anomalous nucleotide sharing. The table comes from immuneACCESS by way of TCRdb, which keeps in-frame sequences with V and J called. Part of the clones is missing from these tables; in studies checked, under half for an unresolved V gene and the rest for unknown reasons. The V and J calls and the clone size are those of that table, but D and trimming were determined from the DNA. This sample's table contains some 200,000 clones. The ten largest clones represent about 0.8% of the sample.

CDR3 length: 15 amino acids, cysteine to phenylalanine. CDR3 DNA only is kept here, 45 bases in frame from base 1. The germline V gene sets CDR1 to SGHRS and CDR2 to YFSETQ. V gives up 1 base and J gives up 7 bases, and the segment between their germline ends measures 15 bases. The sequence links TRBV5-1 to TRBJ2-1; the D region possibly corresponds to TRBD1 (5 bases align). This receptor was taken from a woman aged 18 to 35 in good health and CMV-seropositive. Sequencing was carried out using PBMCs. The nucleotide sequence reads TGCGCCAGCAGCTTGATGGGGCTTGGAGTGAATGAGCAGTTCTTC. Its protein is CASSLMGLGVNEQFF.